These 2 T cell receptor beta chains were all obtained from the same sample, sequenced in a study of identical twins. TCRdb recomputed calls from the 5' RACE reads with MiXCR, one row per CDR3 protein. The table includes around 680,000 distinct CDR3 sequences, approximately 9% detected once. The sample was also reused in another study, on yellow fever vaccine responses in identical twins.

Sequenced: PBMCs. The receptors were sampled from a woman younger than 35 in good health.

The chain is built from TRBV4-1 and TRBJ2-3; D not resolved. Germline lookup yields CDR1 MGHRA and CDR2 YSYEKL. Deletions cut 0 bases from V and 6 bases from J, with 16 bases between. This CDR3 spans 16 amino acids. CDR3 sequence reads: CASSQEITRGRDTQYF. CDR3 nucleotide sequence: TGCGCCAGCAGCCAAGAGATCACGCGAGGAAGGGATACGCAGTATTTT.

This clonotype was seen more than once but under ten times. The V and J genes are TRBV29-1 and TRBJ2-5; no clear D gene. The germline V gene encodes CDR1 SQVTM and CDR2 ANQGSEA. V lost 0 bases and J 4 bases, leaving 0 bases between the germline ends. The CDR3 covers 10 residues. This CDR3 is CSVEEETQYF. For the CDR3, the DNA is TGCAGCGTTGAAGAAGAGACCCAGTACTTC.